Listed below are T cell receptor beta chains from one sample, sequenced in a study of shared clonotypes between healthy human individuals. Clones were sequenced by immunoSEQ multiplex PCR, and TCRdb holds only the in-frame ones, with some missing. This sample has fewer than 2.5 million clones, with roughly 93% found just once. The sequencing input was naive CD4+ T cells from PBMCs. These TCRs come from a man aged 18 to 35 in good health. Some clones in this sample may be carry-over from other donors' samples. The CDR3 runs from the conserved cysteine through the conserved F or W. A D gene is named only where the DNA matches it firmly. Clone sizes are given selectively: once, few, many, or a class where the clone is expanded.

CDR3 protein,CDR3 DNA,clone size,V gene,D gene,J gene
CAISEYNQPQHF,TGTGCCATCAGTGAATACAATCAGCCCCAGCATTTT,-,TRBV10-3,-,TRBJ1-5
CASSLAPSGANVLTF,TGTGCCAGCAGCTTAGCGCCCTCTGGGGCCAACGTCCTGACTTTC,-,TRBV11-1,-,TRBJ2-6
CASSQPTSGRAYNEQFF,TGCGCCAGCAGCCAACCAACTAGCGGGAGGGCATACAATGAGCAGTTCTTC,-,TRBV4-1,TRBD2,TRBJ2-1
CASSLPPAETQYF,TGTGCCAGCAGCTTGCCTCCGGCAGAGACCCAGTACTTC,-,TRBV5-6,-,TRBJ2-5
CATSRDSGLVTF,TGTGCCACCAGCAGAGATTCGGGTCTAGTCACCTTC,-,TRBV15,-,TRBJ1-2
CASSARDSSTDTQYF,TGTGCCAGCAGTGCCCGGGACTCTAGCACAGATACGCAGTATTTT,-,TRBV6-4,-,TRBJ2-3
CASSPPGLAISGANVLTF,TGTGCCAGCTCACCCCCGGGACTAGCGATATCTGGGGCCAACGTCCTGACTTTC,-,TRBV18,TRBD2,TRBJ2-6
CASSPGQGITEAFF,TGTGCCAGCAGCCCAGGACAGGGGATCACTGAAGCTTTCTTT,-,TRBV7-2,TRBD1,TRBJ1-1
CASRLAGGYEQFF,TGTGCCAGCAGACTAGCGGGAGGTTATGAGCAGTTCTTC,few,TRBV7-9,TRBD2,TRBJ2-1
CASSWSRGPGEKLFF,TGTGCCAGCAGCTGGTCCAGGGGGCCTGGTGAAAAACTGTTTTTT,-,TRBV7-6,TRBD1,TRBJ1-4
CATSRMITVLDGYTF,TGTGCCACCAGCAGAATGATTACGGTTCTCGATGGCTACACCTTC,-,TRBV15,-,TRBJ1-2
CASSEAGQLYEQYF,TGTGCCAGCAGTGAAGCGGGGCAGCTCTACGAGCAGTACTTC,-,TRBV6-1,-,TRBJ2-7
CASSYYRETDTQYF,TGTGCCAGCAGTTACTACAGGGAGACGGATACGCAGTATTTT,-,TRBV6-6,-,TRBJ2-3
CASSVASGAVTEAFF,TGTGCCAGCAGCGTAGCTTCAGGGGCGGTCACTGAAGCTTTCTTT,once,TRBV9,-,TRBJ1-1
CASSLFGGGTYEQYF,TGTGCCAGCAGTTTATTCGGCGGAGGGACCTACGAGCAGTACTTC,-,TRBV27,-,TRBJ2-7
CASSDPLAGEVGELFF,TGTGCCAGCAGTGATCCCCTAGCGGGAGAGGTCGGGGAGCTGTTTTTT,-,TRBV25-1,TRBD2,TRBJ2-2
CASSNQGQGYGYTF,TGCGCCAGCAGCAACCAAGGACAGGGGTATGGCTACACCTTC,once,TRBV5-1,TRBD1,TRBJ1-2
CASSFGRGLGGSPLHF,TGTGCCAGCAGTTTCGGCAGGGGGCTGGGCGGTTCACCCCTCCACTTT,-,TRBV6-5,TRBD1,TRBJ1-6
CAWSPTQGASRFIGNGYTF,TGTGCCTGGAGTCCGACACAGGGGGCGAGTAGGTTTATTGGTAATGGCTACACCTTC,-,TRBV30,TRBD1,TRBJ1-2
CASSLGGTRNQPQHF,TGCGCCAGCAGCTTGGGCGGGACACGAAATCAGCCCCAGCATTTT,-,TRBV5-1,-,TRBJ1-5
CSALSGELFF,TGCAGCGCCCTCTCCGGGGAGCTGTTTTTT,-,TRBV29-1,-,TRBJ2-2
CASSNPTSGRATGNEQFF,TGTGCCAGTAGTAACCCGACTAGCGGGAGGGCCACGGGTAATGAGCAGTTCTTC,-,TRBV19,TRBD2,TRBJ2-1
CASSLAGGSLDYGYTF,TGCGCCAGCAGCTTGGCCGGCGGGTCCTTAGACTATGGCTACACCTTC,-,TRBV5-1,-,TRBJ1-2
CASSPAGGPGNTIYF,TGTGCCAGCAGCCCGGCGGGGGGCCCTGGAAACACCATATATTTT,-,TRBV7-3,-,TRBJ1-3
CASKSGNQPQHF,TGTGCCAGCAAGTCGGGCAATCAGCCCCAGCATTTT,-,TRBV28,-,TRBJ1-5
CASRRGGTLTGELFF,TGTGCCAGCCGTCGTGGGGGGACCCTCACCGGGGAGCTGTTTTTT,-,TRBV7-2,-,TRBJ2-2
CASRQETQYF,TGCGCCAGCAGGCAAGAGACCCAGTACTTC,-,TRBV10-1,-,TRBJ2-5
CASREAGTSGAQYF,TGTGCCAGCAGGGAGGCCGGGACTAGCGGAGCCCAGTACTTC,-,TRBV6-1,TRBD2,TRBJ2-5
CAISGGGGPQPQHF,TGTGCCATCAGTGGGGGTGGGGGGCCTCAGCCCCAGCATTTT,-,TRBV10-3,-,TRBJ1-5
CAWSVLPGGWRETQYF,TGTGCCTGGAGTGTTTTACCAGGGGGCTGGCGAGAGACCCAGTACTTC,-,TRBV30,TRBD1,TRBJ2-5
CASSPLVGLGQFF,TGTGCCAGCAGTCCCCTTGTGGGTTTGGGGCAGTTCTTC,-,TRBV28,-,TRBJ2-1
CASSIRDGSNYGYTF,TGTGCCAGCAGCATCCGGGACGGGTCTAACTATGGCTACACCTTC,-,TRBV7-9,-,TRBJ1-2
CSGDGSYEQYF,TGCAGTGGGGACGGCTCCTACGAGCAGTACTTC,-,TRBV20-1,-,TRBJ2-7
CASSVSPLGAYNEQFF,TGTGCCAGCAGCGTATCCCCCTTAGGGGCGTACAATGAGCAGTTCTTC,-,TRBV9,-,TRBJ2-1
CASSQEVSGYGPSEPQHF,TGCGCCAGCAGCCAAGAAGTTTCAGGGTACGGTCCTTCGGAGCCCCAGCATTTT,-,TRBV4-3,-,TRBJ1-5
CASSLDRVYRAFF,TGTGCCAGCAGCCTAGACAGGGTCTATAGGGCTTTCTTT,-,TRBV5-1,TRBD1,TRBJ1-1
CASSVQGAENIQYF,TGTGCCAGCAGCGTACAGGGGGCAGAAAACATTCAGTACTTC,once,TRBV5-4,TRBD1,TRBJ2-4
CASSLRDSGTHNEQFF,TGTGCCAGCTCACTCCGGGACAGCGGGACGCACAATGAGCAGTTCTTC,-,TRBV18,-,TRBJ2-1
CAISGGQGAGYGYTF,TGTGCCATCAGTGGGGGACAGGGGGCCGGCTATGGCTACACCTTC,-,TRBV10-3,TRBD1,TRBJ1-2
CASSLGAVNMNTEAFF,TGCGCCAGCAGCTTGGGTGCAGTCAACATGAACACTGAAGCTTTCTTT,-,TRBV5-1,-,TRBJ1-1
CASSEPRLAGGLETQYF,TGTGCCAGCAGCGAACCCCGACTAGCGGGAGGTTTGGAGACCCAGTACTTC,-,TRBV9,TRBD2,TRBJ2-5
CASSRVGTSSGNTIYF,TGTGCCAGCAGCCGGGTAGGGACAAGCTCTGGAAACACCATATATTTT,once,TRBV27,-,TRBJ1-3
CASSTGSRDTQYF,TGTGCCAGCAGCACGGGAAGTAGGGATACGCAGTATTTT,-,TRBV7-2,-,TRBJ2-3
CASSSRQGASYTDTQYF,TGTGCCAGCAGCTCCCGACAGGGGGCCTCTTACACAGATACGCAGTATTTT,-,TRBV28,TRBD1,TRBJ2-3
CASHRDRNTEAFF,TGTGCCAGCCATCGCGACAGGAACACTGAAGCTTTCTTT,-,TRBV2,-,TRBJ1-1
CTSSVREGDEQFF,TGTACCAGCAGTGTACGAGAGGGGGATGAGCAGTTCTTC,-,TRBV6-4,-,TRBJ2-1
CASSDGLAKTYNEQFF,TGCGCCAGCAGTGATGGCCTAGCCAAAACCTACAATGAGCAGTTCTTC,-,TRBV10-2,-,TRBJ2-1
CAWSPFEGLNTEAFF,TGTGCCTGGAGTCCTTTTGAGGGCCTGAACACTGAAGCTTTCTTT,-,TRBV30,-,TRBJ1-1